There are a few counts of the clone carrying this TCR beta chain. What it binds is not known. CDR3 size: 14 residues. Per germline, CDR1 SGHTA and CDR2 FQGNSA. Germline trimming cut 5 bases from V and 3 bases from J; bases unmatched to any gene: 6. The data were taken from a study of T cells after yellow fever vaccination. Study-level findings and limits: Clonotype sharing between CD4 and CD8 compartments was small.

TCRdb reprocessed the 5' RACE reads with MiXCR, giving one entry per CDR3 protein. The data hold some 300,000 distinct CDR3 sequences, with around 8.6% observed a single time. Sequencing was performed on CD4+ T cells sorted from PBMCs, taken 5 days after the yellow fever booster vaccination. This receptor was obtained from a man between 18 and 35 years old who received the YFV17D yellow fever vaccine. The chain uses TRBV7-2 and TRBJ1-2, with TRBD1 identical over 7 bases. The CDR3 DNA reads TGTGCCAGCAGCCCAACAGGGGCTGACTATGGCTACACCTTC. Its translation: CASSPTGADYGYTF.